The rows below give T cell receptor beta chains drawn from one sample of a study of blood T cell repertoires in COVID-19. Only in-frame clones appear in the TCRdb table, and some are missing; sequencing was by immunoSEQ multiplex PCR. The sample contains 30,000 to 40,000 clones, around three quarters of which appear only once. The sample taken for sequencing was peripheral blood. These receptors were obtained from a man older than 75 with active or convalescent COVID-19. CDR3s include the opening cysteine and the closing phenylalanine or tryptophan. A D gene is named only where the DNA matches it firmly. Size tells how often a clone was seen (once, few, many) or the class of an expanded clone, and some rows leave it out.

clone_size	d_call	v_call	j_call	cdr3_length	cdr3_aa	cdr3_nt
NA	TRBD1	TRBV7-9	TRBJ2-7	15	CASSSDRGPEYEQYF	TGTGCCAGCAGCTCGGACAGGGGGCCCGAGTACGAGCAGTACTTC
NA	NA	TRBV28	TRBJ1-1	13	CASSRRMNTEAFF	TGTGCCAGTTCCCGGAGAATGAACACTGAAGCTTTCTTT
NA	NA	TRBV29-1	TRBJ2-3	12	CSVLPDTDTQYF	TGCAGCGTTCTCCCAGACACAGATACGCAGTATTTT
NA	NA	TRBV7-9	TRBJ1-3	16	CASSLAREEFGNTIYF	TGTGCCAGCAGCTTAGCCCGGGAGGAATTCGGAAACACCATATATTTT
few	NA	TRBV28	TRBJ1-3	15	CASGAAYTSGNTIYF	TGTGCCAGCGGCGCGGCGTACACCTCTGGAAACACCATATATTTT
NA	NA	TRBV6-5	TRBJ1-5	15	CASSYRSERNQPQHF	TGTGCCAGCAGTTATCGGTCTGAGAGGAATCAGCCCCAGCATTTT
NA	NA	TRBV6-5	TRBJ1-6	15	CASSAVLGSNSPLHF	TGTGCCAGCAGCGCCGTGCTAGGGAGTAATTCACCCCTCCACTTT
medium-sized	TRBD1	TRBV2	TRBJ2-1	13	CASSVGQDNEQFF	TGTGCCAGCAGTGTGGGACAGGACAATGAGCAGTTCTTC
NA	TRBD2	TRBV5-1	TRBJ2-1	16	CASSSGLASSYNEQFF	TGCGCCAGCAGCTCCGGACTAGCGAGCTCCTACAATGAGCAGTTCTTC
once	TRBD1	TRBV28	TRBJ1-2	15	CASSHDRGQVRGYTF	TGTGCCAGCAGCCACGACAGGGGGCAGGTTCGAGGCTACACCTTC
NA	NA	TRBV9	TRBJ2-3	14	CASSVKQNTDTQYF	TGTGCCAGCAGCGTAAAACAAAACACAGATACGCAGTATTTT
once	NA	TRBV11-1	TRBJ1-1	14	CASSLWQGNTEAFF	TGTGCCAGCAGCTTATGGCAGGGTAACACTGAAGCTTTCTTT
NA	TRBD1	TRBV4-1	TRBJ1-2	17	CASSQMLDRGTNYGYTF	TGCGCCAGCAGCCAAATGCTTGACAGGGGCACTAACTATGGCTACACCTTC
NA	NA	TRBV25-1	TRBJ1-2	12	CASSESGGGYTF	TGTGCCAGCAGTGAATCAGGAGGTGGCTACACCTTC
NA	NA	TRBV19	TRBJ2-7	15	CASSIATSSFYEQYF	TGTGCCAGTAGTATAGCGACTAGTTCTTTCTACGAGCAGTACTTC
few	NA	TRBV28	TRBJ2-5	11	CASSLSETQYF	TGTGCCAGCAGCTTGTCAGAGACCCAGTACTTC
NA	TRBD1	TRBV19	TRBJ2-4	14	CASSKSGQKNIQYF	TGTGCCAGTAGTAAATCGGGACAGAAAAACATTCAGTACTTC
NA	NA	TRBV6-5	TRBJ1-5	15	CASSSEALGNQPQHF	TGTGCCAGCAGTTCCGAGGCCCTGGGCAATCAGCCCCAGCATTTT
NA	NA	TRBV18	TRBJ2-1	12	CASSPADNEQFF	TGTGCCAGCTCACCGGCCGACAATGAGCAGTTCTTC
NA	TRBD2	TRBV30	TRBJ2-7	15	CAWSEGSGRFHEQYF	TGTGCCTGGAGTGAGGGTAGCGGGAGGTTCCACGAGCAGTACTTC
NA	TRBD1	TRBV25-1	TRBJ2-7	16	CASSVLQQGSNYEQYF	TGTGCCAGCAGTGTCCTTCAACAGGGGTCGAACTACGAGCAGTACTTC
NA	TRBD1	TRBV5-6	TRBJ2-3	16	CASSSGTGGKKDTQYF	TGTGCCAGCAGCAGTGGGACAGGGGGTAAGAAAGATACGCAGTATTTT
NA	TRBD1	TRBV13	TRBJ2-7	15	CASSRADRGVYEQYF	TGTGCCAGCAGCCGGGCCGACAGGGGAGTATACGAGCAGTACTTC
NA	NA	TRBV5-3	TRBJ2-6	19	CARSLEAHRTHSGANVLTF	TGTGCCAGAAGCTTGGAGGCCCACAGGACACACTCTGGGGCCAACGTCCTGACTTTC
NA	NA	TRBV20-1	TRBJ2-5	15	CSASGGETIQETQYF	TGCAGTGCTAGTGGAGGAGAGACGATACAAGAGACCCAGTACTTC
NA	NA	TRBV28	TRBJ1-2	15	CASRRRTQGNYGYTF	TGTGCCAGCAGACGCAGAACGCAGGGGAACTATGGCTACACCTTC
NA	NA	TRBV6-5	TRBJ2-7	15	CASSTTTGTFYEQYF	TGTGCCAGCAGTACGACGACAGGGACTTTCTACGAGCAGTACTTC
NA	NA	TRBV27	TRBJ1-2	16	CASCPKGTTPNYGYTF	TGTGCCAGCTGCCCAAAAGGGACAACCCCTAACTATGGCTACACCTTC
NA	TRBD2	TRBV2	TRBJ2-5	14	CASSERRGGETQYF	TGTGCCAGCAGTGAAAGGCGGGGGGGAGAGACCCAGTACTTC
NA	NA	TRBV5-1	TRBJ2-3	13	CASRGRERDTQYF	TGCGCCAGCAGGGGTAGGGAGCGAGATACGCAGTATTTT